This T cell receptor beta chain appears in the sequencing data of a study of type 1 regulatory T cells. Study details: T-allo10 is a Tr1-enriched, alloantigen-specific CD4 T cell product made in vitro.

In TCRdb, the reads were re-called with MiXCR into one record per CDR3 protein. The table includes approximately 100,000 distinct CDR3 sequences, 31% detected once. The ends lost 4 bases at V and 1 base at J; junction bases unmatched: 4. CDR3 length: 16 amino acids. Germline V gives CDR1 KGHDR, CDR2 SFDVKD. The sample comprised CD4+ T cells, either the whole sample or a sorted fraction (not recorded which). This TCR came from a human donor in good health. V usage is TRBV24-1 and J usage is TRBJ2-1; 9 bases are a match to TRBD2. CDR3 residues: CATSDRSGRSYNEQFF. The CDR3 DNA follows: TGTGCCACCAGTGACCGAAGCGGGAGGTCCTACAATGAGCAGTTCTTC.